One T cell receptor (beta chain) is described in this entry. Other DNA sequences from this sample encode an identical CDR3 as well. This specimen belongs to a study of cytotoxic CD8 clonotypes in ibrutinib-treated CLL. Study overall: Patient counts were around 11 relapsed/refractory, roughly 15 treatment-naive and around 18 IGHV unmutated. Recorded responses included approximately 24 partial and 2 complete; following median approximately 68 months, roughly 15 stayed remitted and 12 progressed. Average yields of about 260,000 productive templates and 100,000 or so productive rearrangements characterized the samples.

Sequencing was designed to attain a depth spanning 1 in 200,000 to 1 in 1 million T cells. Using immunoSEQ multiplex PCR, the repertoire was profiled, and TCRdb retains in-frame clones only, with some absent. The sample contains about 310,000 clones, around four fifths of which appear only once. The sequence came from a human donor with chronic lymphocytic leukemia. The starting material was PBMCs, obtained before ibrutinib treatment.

CDR3 sequence (DNA): TGCGCCAGCAGCTTGGAACAGACCTACGAGCAGTACTTC. This gives the protein CASSLEQTYEQYF. V and J are TRBV5-1 and TRBJ2-7; D is uncertain. The germline V gene encodes CDR1 SGHRS and CDR2 YFSETQ. V lost 0 bases and J 2 bases, leaving 6 bases between the germline ends. The CDR3 contains 13 residues.